This is a list of T cell receptor beta chains from one sample in a study of cytomegalovirus exposure and HLA in healthy donors. Sequencing used immunoSEQ multiplex PCR; TCRdb keeps in-frame clones, though not all of them. The table includes around 140,000 clones, over 70% detected once. Sequenced sample: PBMCs. Receptors were obtained from a man between 40 and 49 years old in good health and CMV-seronegative. The CDR3 runs from the conserved cysteine through the conserved F or W. Fields, in order: CDR3 protein, J gene, CDR3 length, V gene, D gene. A D gene is named only where the DNA matches it firmly.

CDR3aa: CASSYGGPGGTEAFF; j_gene: TRBJ1-1; len: 15; v_gene: TRBV6-6; d_gene: .
CDR3aa: CASSLALTGAQETQYF; j_gene: TRBJ2-5; len: 16; v_gene: TRBV7-2; d_gene: TRBD1
CDR3aa: CASSQDAGGTGYGYTF; j_gene: TRBJ1-2; len: 16; v_gene: TRBV4-3; d_gene: TRBD1
CDR3aa: CASSQAGTGPGNTIYF; j_gene: TRBJ1-3; len: 16; v_gene: TRBV4-3; d_gene: TRBD1
CDR3aa: CASSGTGGNTEAFF; j_gene: TRBJ1-1; len: 14; v_gene: TRBV7-8; d_gene: TRBD1
CDR3aa: CASHRGTSTGELFF; j_gene: TRBJ2-2; len: 14; v_gene: TRBV25-1; d_gene: .
CDR3aa: CASSRGQGAYYGYTF; j_gene: TRBJ1-2; len: 15; v_gene: TRBV7-8; d_gene: TRBD1
CDR3aa: CASSPHSVQEANYGYTF; j_gene: TRBJ1-2; len: 17; v_gene: TRBV28; d_gene: .
CDR3aa: CASVSHRSSGANVLTF; j_gene: TRBJ2-6; len: 16; v_gene: TRBV7-2; d_gene: .
CDR3aa: CATSSSRVSDTQYF; j_gene: TRBJ2-3; len: 14; v_gene: TRBV15; d_gene: .
CDR3aa: CASSRRMGGVTEAFF; j_gene: TRBJ1-1; len: 15; v_gene: TRBV7-2; d_gene: .
CDR3aa: CASSEGQGYGYTF; j_gene: TRBJ1-2; len: 13; v_gene: TRBV5-4; d_gene: TRBD1
CDR3aa: CASSLSPLGAGGYNEQFF; j_gene: TRBJ2-1; len: 18; v_gene: TRBV7-9; d_gene: TRBD2
CDR3aa: CASSRTGTGAYEQYF; j_gene: TRBJ2-7; len: 15; v_gene: TRBV18; d_gene: TRBD1
CDR3aa: CASSLAGSEQYF; j_gene: TRBJ2-7; len: 12; v_gene: TRBV7-9; d_gene: .
CDR3aa: CASSSTTTVFQAFF; j_gene: TRBJ1-1; len: 14; v_gene: TRBV28; d_gene: .
CDR3aa: CASSENRANQPQHF; j_gene: TRBJ1-5; len: 14; v_gene: TRBV19; d_gene: .
CDR3aa: CASSSGDDGYTF; j_gene: TRBJ1-2; len: 12; v_gene: TRBV6-6; d_gene: .
CDR3aa: CASSDRDVNEQFF; j_gene: TRBJ2-1; len: 13; v_gene: TRBV6-5; d_gene: TRBD1
CDR3aa: CASSQGGVGTDTQYF; j_gene: TRBJ2-3; len: 15; v_gene: TRBV4-3; d_gene: .
CDR3aa: CASSVEVGQGSGEQYF; j_gene: TRBJ2-7; len: 16; v_gene: TRBV9; d_gene: TRBD1
CDR3aa: CSVPRDSANTEAFF; j_gene: TRBJ1-1; len: 14; v_gene: TRBV29-1; d_gene: TRBD1
CDR3aa: CASSLGGAGNTIYF; j_gene: TRBJ1-3; len: 14; v_gene: TRBV5-1; d_gene: .
CDR3aa: CASSPQGGAITDTQYF; j_gene: TRBJ2-3; len: 16; v_gene: TRBV5-1; d_gene: .
CDR3aa: CAWIAGNTIYF; j_gene: TRBJ1-3; len: 11; v_gene: TRBV30; d_gene: .
CDR3aa: CASSGEGYTEAFF; j_gene: TRBJ1-1; len: 13; v_gene: TRBV5-1; d_gene: .
CDR3aa: CASSESLLGQGLSEQFF; j_gene: TRBJ2-1; len: 17; v_gene: TRBV10-1; d_gene: TRBD1
CDR3aa: CASRVGIGRGEQYF; j_gene: TRBJ2-7; len: 14; v_gene: TRBV19; d_gene: .
CDR3aa: CASSPQTGRHSPLHF; j_gene: TRBJ1-6; len: 15; v_gene: TRBV4-1; d_gene: TRBD1
CDR3aa: CASSHPDRNRMADTQYF; j_gene: TRBJ2-3; len: 17; v_gene: TRBV4-3; d_gene: TRBD1
CDR3aa: CSVPVSGGPNTGELFF; j_gene: TRBJ2-2; len: 16; v_gene: TRBV29-1; d_gene: TRBD2
CDR3aa: CASRPTGGFGYTF; j_gene: TRBJ1-2; len: 13; v_gene: TRBV27; d_gene: TRBD1
CDR3aa: CASSVGDYEQYF; j_gene: .; len: 12; v_gene: TRBV2; d_gene: .
CDR3aa: CASAPRRQPTNEKLFF; j_gene: TRBJ1-4; len: 16; v_gene: TRBV19; d_gene: .
CDR3aa: CASSFDGRDTEAFF; j_gene: TRBJ1-1; len: 14; v_gene: TRBV5-1; d_gene: .
CDR3aa: CASSLGAGVNTGELFF; j_gene: TRBJ2-2; len: 16; v_gene: TRBV7-6; d_gene: TRBD2
CDR3aa: CASRSGGAGQPQHF; j_gene: TRBJ1-5; len: 14; v_gene: TRBV6-6; d_gene: TRBD1